Listed here are 24 T cell receptor beta chains from one sample, sequenced in a study of T cells in Graves' hyperthyroidism and ophthalmopathy. The TCR beta CDR3 regions underwent amplification using RNA transcripts as the source. Carried out on the TCR CDR3, a first-round RT-PCR used the HTBI primer set. TCRdb ran MiXCR on the multiplex PCR reads and lists one entry per CDR3 protein. The sample yields around 340,000 distinct CDR3 sequences, around 23% seen once. Sequenced sample: blood. The receptor set was obtained from a woman aged 45-59 years with Graves' hyperthyroidism.

The rearrangement uses TRBV6-4 and TRBJ1-6; D unclear. Germline-derived CDR1 and CDR2 are MRHNA and SNTAGT. The V and J ends lost 1 base and 6 bases respectively, with 4 bases between them. CDR3 length: 13 residues. In nucleotides, the CDR3 is TGTGCCAGCAGTGACTTAATTAATTCACCCCTCCACTTT. Amino acids: CASSDLINSPLHF.

This clonotype was counted a few times. The chain is built from TRBV14 and TRBJ2-1; 8 nucleotides agree with TRBD2. This CDR3 region has 16 residues. Germline V CDR1 and CDR2: SGHDN, FVKESK. The junction had 5 bases not matched to a gene; V was cut back by 4 bases and J by 0 bases. The CDR3 nucleotides are TGTGCCAGCAGCCGAACTAGCGGAGCCTCCTACAATGAGCAGTTCTTC. Protein: CASSRTSGASYNEQFF.

This clonotype appeared many times. J is TRBJ2-3 and V is TRBV28; D is ambiguous. CDR1 and CDR2 (germline): MDHEN, SYDVKM. Trimming removed 5 bases from V and 2 bases from J, with 8 bases in between. The CDR3 spans 13 residues. CDR3 sequence reads: CASSLATTDTQYF. The CDR3 DNA is TGTGCCAGCAGTCTTGCGACCACAGATACGCAGTATTTT. The full variable domain, completed using reference TRBV28 and TRBJ2-3, is DVKVTQSSRYLVKRTGEKVFLECVQDMDHENMFWYRQDPGLGLRLIYFSYDVKMKEKGDIPEGYSVSREKKERFSLILESASTNQTSMYLCASSLATTDTQYFGPGTRLTVL.

This clonotype was observed at least ten times. The chain uses TRBV11-2 and TRBJ2-6; D is possibly TRBD1 (5 bases). The germline V gene encodes CDR1 SGHAT and CDR2 FQNNGV. This CDR3 spans 18 amino acids. V gave up 1 base and J gave up 0 bases, with 13 bases separating them. The CDR3 DNA reads TGTGCCAGCAGCTTAGTTCGGCAGGGATCCTCTGGGGCCAACGTCCTGACTTTC. Residues: CASSLVRQGSSGANVLTF.

This chain joins TRBV5-8 and TRBJ2-5, with D possibly TRBD2 on 5 matching bases. The CDR3 is 14 amino acids. Between the trimmed V and J ends, which lost 4 bases and 0 bases, there was a span of 10 bases. Germline V gene data show CDR1 as SGHTS and CDR2 as YDEGEE. CDR3 coding DNA: TGTGCCAGCAGCCGGCGGGCAAACCAAGAGACCCAGTACTTC. The encoded protein is CASSRRANQETQYF. Full variable domain (missing parts from reference TRBV5-8 and TRBJ2-5): EAGVTQSPTHLIKTRGQQATLRCSPISGHTSVYWYQQALGLGLQFLLWYDEGEERNRGNFPPRFSGRQFPNYSSELNVNALELEDSALYLCASSRRANQETQYFGPGTRLLVL.

This clonotype appeared many times. The chain employs TRBV12-3 or TRBV12-4 and TRBJ2-2, with 9 bases that match TRBD1. This CDR3 is 15 amino acids long. Trimming took 7 bases from V and 2 from J; bases not matched to a gene: 5. Here the CDR3 DNA reads TGTGCCAGCACCTCACAGGGGGCCAACACCGGGGAGCTGTTTTTT. Translating gives CASTSQGANTGELFF.

V gene TRBV5-1 combines with J gene TRBJ1-2; possible D gene TRBD1, 5 bases. CDR1 SGHRS and CDR2 YFSETQ come from the germline V gene. Trimming stripped 0 bases from V and 3 bases from J, with 9 bases between. The CDR3 spans 14 residues. CDR3 sequence (DNA): TGCGCCAGCAGCTTGGACGGGACTCACTATGGCTACACCTTC. Protein sequence: CASSLDGTHYGYTF.

This clonotype was observed a handful of times. The genes are TRBV29-1 and TRBJ2-3, with 13 bases matching TRBD2. CDR1 and CDR2 from the germline V gene are SQVTM and ANQGSEA. Trimming cost V 6 bases and J 0 bases; bases outside gene matches: 3. This CDR3 comprises 15 residues. CDR3 loop: CSVGLAGDSTDTQYF. In nucleotides, the CDR3 is TGCAGCGTCGGACTAGCGGGGGATAGCACAGATACGCAGTATTTT.

Many counts were recorded for this clonotype. The J gene is TRBJ2-3, the V gene TRBV5-1; a weak D match, TRBD2 (5 bases). The CDR3 is 14 residues long. Germline CDR1 reads SGHRS; CDR2 reads YFSETQ. V was shortened by 0 bases and J by 4 bases, with 9 bases between the two germline ends. CDR3 loop: CASSLAVGADTQYF. CDR3 nucleotide sequence: TGCGCCAGCAGCTTGGCCGTGGGAGCAGATACGCAGTATTTT.

This clonotype came up many times. The chain uses TRBV20-1 and TRBJ1-2, with D hard to call. CDR3 length: 15 amino acids. CDR1 is DFQATT and CDR2 is SNEGSKA in the germline V gene (reference sequence). Trimming cost V 4 bases and J 3 bases, with 18 bases left between them. CDR3 region: CSATQLRGRDYGYTF. Here the CDR3 DNA reads TGCAGTGCTACACAGCTTAGAGGTCGCGACTATGGCTACACCTTC.

This clonotype was detected many times. The chain combines TRBV3-1 with TRBJ1-5; TRBD1 might be the D (5 bases). The CDR3 runs to 17 residues. V dropped 4 bases and J dropped 4 bases, with 20 bases sitting between them. Germline V gene lookup returns CDR1 LGHDT and CDR2 YNNKEL (reference sequence). In nucleotides, the CDR3 is TGTGCCAGCAGCCCCTCCGGACAAACTATGGGTAATCAGCCCCAGCATTTT. This translates into CASSPSGQTMGNQPQHF.

This clonotype was detected a few times. With a much larger clone just one base away, this may be a read error. The gene calls are TRBV18 and TRBJ2-3; D not resolved. V dropped 1 base and J dropped 2 bases, with 10 bases sitting between them. The CDR3 has 15 amino acids. Per germline, CDR1 KGHSH and CDR2 LQKENI. The CDR3 coding sequence is TGTGCCAGCTCACCACGAAGGCAGGCCACAGATACGCAGTATTTT. It yields the protein CASSPRRQATDTQYF.

This clonotype was counted many times. This chain links TRBV20-1 with TRBJ2-1, with TRBD2 matching over 10 bases. V lost 3 bases to trimming and J lost 0 bases; unmatched junction nucleotides: 8. The CDR3 extends over 17 amino acids. The germline gives CDR1 DFQATT, CDR2 SNEGSKA (reference sequence). This CDR3 reads CSAREYSGGSSYNEQFF. The CDR3 region has the DNA TGCAGTGCTAGGGAATATAGCGGGGGGAGCTCCTACAATGAGCAGTTCTTC.

This chain joins TRBV29-1 and TRBJ2-7; D gene ambiguous. Germline CDR1 is SQVTM and CDR2 is ANQGSEA. The CDR3 contains 11 residues. Trimming pared 4 bases from V and 2 bases from J, leaving 6 bases between. The DNA for the CDR3 is TGCAGCGTTGGTCGGACCTACGAGCAGTACTTC. This sequence encodes CSVGRTYEQYF.

About this clonotype itself: Germline and junction disagree at one end, which may indicate a read error. The chain is built from TRBV5-1 and TRBJ2-2, with D unclear. This CDR3 region has 12 residues. The germline V gene has CDR1 SGHRS and CDR2 YFSETQ. In DNA form, the CDR3 reads TGCGTCAGCAGCAGGAACACCGGGGAGCTGTTTTTT. The encoded protein is CVSSRNTGELFF.

This clonotype was found a few times. Lacking the conserved final phenylalanine or tryptophan, this CDR3 likely reflects a read error. The chain joins TRBV4-1 to TRBJ2-3; no reliable D call. The length of the CDR3 is 16 residues. The V and J ends lost 4 bases and 0 bases respectively, with 14 bases between them. Germline V gene sequence: CDR1 MGHRA, CDR2 YSYEKL. DNA of the CDR3: TGCGCCAGCAGCCTAGAAAAGGCTGGGAGCACAGATACGCAGTATCTT. Translated, it gives CASSLEKAGSTDTQYL.

V gene TRBV20-1 combines with J gene TRBJ1-2; 7 nucleotides match TRBD1. The length of the CDR3 is 16 residues. CDR1 is DFQATT and CDR2 is SNEGSKA in the germline V gene (reference sequence). V shed 3 bases, J shed 5 bases, and the junction held 15 bases outside the gene matches. The CDR3 bases are TGCAGTGCTAGGAGGGAACGAGAGGGGGCTCGGTATGGCTACACCTTC. Encoded protein: CSARREREGARYGYTF.

This clonotype was counted many times. The J gene is TRBJ2-5, the V gene TRBV18; perhaps TRBD2 as D (6 bases). The CDR3 has 15 amino acids. V was cut by 4 bases and J by 2 bases, with 14 bases left in between. CDR1 and CDR2 from the germline V gene are KGHSH and LQKENI. CDR3 residues: CASSRLGLVQETQYF. CDR3 DNA: TGTGCCAGCTCACGATTGGGACTCGTACAAGAGACCCAGTACTTC.

The sample holds many counts of this clonotype. The chain links TRBV30 to TRBJ1-1; 12 bases are a match to TRBD1. Germline V lookup: CDR1 GTSNPN, CDR2 SVGIG (reference sequence). The CDR3 is 14 amino acids. V gave up 7 bases and J gave up 4 bases; unmatched junction bases: 7. The CDR3 DNA sequence: TGTGCCTACGGGACAGGGGGCAAGGGCACTGAAGCTTTCTTT. Amino acids: CAYGTGGKGTEAFF.

In its sample, this clonotype was seen many times. The V and J genes are TRBV2 and TRBJ2-2; D is undetermined. CDR1 and CDR2 (germline): SNHLY, FYNNEI. This CDR3 has 14 amino acids. The germline V and J ends were trimmed by 2 bases and 2 bases, with 6 bases remaining between them. CDR3 coding DNA: TGTGCCAGCAGTGAACAGCGTAACACCGGGGAGCTGTTTTTT. This codes for CASSEQRNTGELFF.

At least ten counts were recorded for this clonotype. This chain uses TRBV5-1 with TRBJ2-7; 8 positions agree with TRBD2. Germline-derived CDR1 and CDR2 are SGHRS and YFSETQ. Trimming removed 1 base from V and 2 bases from J; junction bases left unmatched: 5. The CDR3 length is 15 residues. The CDR3 coding sequence is TGCGCCAGCAGCTTGAGTAGCGGGGAGACCTACGAGCAGTACTTC. The encoded protein is CASSLSSGETYEQYF.

This clonotype was seen more than once but under ten times. The genes are TRBV2 and TRBJ1-2; TRBD1 is a possible D gene (5 bases). The CDR3 totals 13 residues. V shed 8 bases and J shed 1 base, with 11 bases lying between them. Per germline, CDR1 SNHLY and CDR2 FYNNEI. CDR3 DNA: TGTGCCAGCGCTGCTGGGGGTAACTATGGCTACACCTTC. Translating gives CASAAGGNYGYTF.

This clonotype was observed a handful of times. The chain is built from TRBV5-6 and TRBJ1-1; TRBD1 aligns across 8 bases. The CDR3 sequence is 11 residues long. Germline CDR1 SGHDT, CDR2 YYEEEE. With V trimmed by 0 bases and J by 11 bases, 0 bases remained unmatched. For the CDR3, the DNA is TGTGCCAGCAGCTTGGGGACAGGGGCTTTCTTT. Amino acids: CASSLGTGAFF.

The chain is built from TRBV5-1 and TRBJ1-2, with 8 positions matching TRBD1. The germline CDR1 and CDR2 sequences are SGHRS and YFSETQ. V dropped 4 bases and J dropped 4; count of bases not matched to a gene: 6. The CDR3 extends over 14 amino acids. The CDR3 region has the DNA TGCGCCAGCAGCCCGGGACAGGCGGGCTATGGCTACACCTTC. This encodes CASSPGQAGYGYTF.